This TCR beta chain derives from a study of blood T cell repertoires in COVID-19. About the research overall: The United States, Italy and Spain supplied acute and convalescent COVID-19 samples.

This clone has just a few counts. The CDR3 is made up of 13 amino acids. V dropped 6 bases and J dropped 8; count of bases not matched to a gene: 8. Profiled with immunoSEQ multiplex PCR; TCRdb holds only in-frame clones, not every one. The sample lists roughly 250,000 clones, 75% to 90% occurring once. Enrollees, about 18 to 89 years old, lived in 25 or so US areas. Cohort assignment relied on participant-reported clinical history. A case of COVID-19 had been met by exposed participants within 2 weeks before study entry. The specimen was PBMCs or T cells enriched from blood (not recorded which). The source is a woman between 40 and 55 years old who had been exposed to COVID-19. The V gene is TRBV12-3 or TRBV12-4, the J gene TRBJ1-2, with 8 positions matching TRBD1. The CDR3 protein is CASSPDRGRGYTF. The CDR3 DNA follows: TGTGCCAGCAGCCCAGACAGGGGACGGGGCTACACCTTC.